This T cell receptor beta chain was documented in a study of blood T cells in healthy people across ages. Findings and caveats of the study: Higher diversity and more naive CD4+ cells were features of long-lived donors, compared to aged donors.

A J-beta primer mix and a sample-barcoded 5' primer were used in a second PCR of about 7 to 12 cycles. MiXCR, applied by TCRdb to the 5' RACE reads, yields one record per CDR3 protein. The sample lists fewer than 800,000 distinct CDR3 sequences; 32% were seen once. V dropped 2 bases and J dropped 10; count of bases not matched to a gene: 8. The CDR3 has 13 residues. Per germline, CDR1 SQVTM and CDR2 ANQGSEA. At least ten counts were recorded for this clonotype. What it recognizes is unknown. Sequences were obtained from blood. This receptor was obtained from a woman older than 75 in good health. The gene calls are TRBV29-1 and TRBJ2-1, with 7 nucleotides matching TRBD1. The CDR3 loop reads CSVEPSGQLEQFF. The CDR3 region has the DNA TGCAGCGTTGAACCCTCGGGACAGTTGGAGCAGTTCTTC.